This TCR beta chain emerged from a study of tumor-infiltrating lymphocytes in oesophageal squamous cell carcinoma. TCRdb reprocessed the PCR reads via MiXCR and lists one record per CDR3 protein. The profile covers fewer than 20,000 distinct CDR3 sequences, with about 40% appearing a single time and about two fifths taken by the ten largest. This clonotype was detected many times. The V segment lost 5 bases and the J segment 4 bases; nucleotides outside the gene matches: 8. From germline, CDR1 is LNHDA and CDR2 SQIVND (reference sequence). This CDR3 comprises 15 residues. Sequenced input: blood. The clonotype originates from a female donor with esophageal squamous cell carcinoma. The chain links TRBV19 to TRBJ1-2; 9 nucleotides agree with TRBD1. CDR3 sequence: CASSPEGQGSYGYTF. CDR3 in DNA: TGTGCCAGTAGTCCAGAAGGACAGGGGTCCTATGGCTACACCTTC.